Following are 27 T cell receptor beta chains from one sample sequenced in a study of T cell responses to AZD1222 COVID-19 vaccine (TCRdb year 2021). The method was the immunoSEQ multiplex PCR assay. In TCRdb, the immuneACCESS table is reduced to in-frame sequences with V and J assigned. These tables do not hold every clone; where another copy was compared, an unresolved V gene accounts for under half, and the others remain unexplained. In this sample the table shows 140,000 to 150,000 clones, about 93% of which occur a single time. In total, the top ten clones hold less than 2% of the sample. Explained via the paper, the time point label denotes: baseline before first vaccination. The starting material was peripheral blood, obtained on day 0 of AZD1222 vaccination. These receptors all stem from an adult in good health.

The rearrangement uses TRBV20-1 and TRBJ2-3; D is undetermined. With 0 bases removed from V and 5 bases from J, the gap between germline ends came to 3 bases. Germline V gives CDR1 DFQATT, CDR2 SNEGSKA (reference sequence). The CDR3 consists of 11 residues. CDR3 sequence reads: CSARDKDTQYF. The DNA of the CDR3 is TGCAGTGCTAGAGATAAAGATACGCAGTATTTT.

This chain joins TRBV5-1 and TRBJ2-6; D gene uncertain. The V end lost 0 bases, the J end lost 0 bases, and 10 bases lay between the germline ends. CDR1 and CDR2 from the germline V gene are SGHRS and YFSETQ. The CDR3 has 17 amino acids. CDR3 residues: CASSLEGSRSGANVLTF. The CDR3 nucleotides read TGCGCCAGCAGCTTGGAGGGCAGCCGCTCTGGGGCCAACGTCCTGACTTTC.

This rearrangement joins TRBV7-9 to TRBJ2-7; maybe TRBD1 (6 bases). This CDR3 contains 14 residues. Germline V lookup: CDR1 SEHNR, CDR2 FQNEAQ (reference sequence). The germline V and J ends were trimmed by 4 bases and 3 bases, with 13 bases remaining between them. The CDR3 is CASSSGHRDYEQYF. Here the CDR3 DNA reads TGTGCCAGCAGCTCAGGCCACAGGGACTACGAGCAGTACTTC. Using reference TRBV7-9 and TRBJ2-7 for the parts outside the CDR3, the full variable domain is DTGVSQNPRHKITKRGQNVTFRCDPISEHNRLYWYRQTLGQGPEFLTYFQNEAQLEKSRLLSDRFSAERPKGSFSTLEIQRTEQGDSAMYLCASSSGHRDYEQYFGPGTRLTVT.

This clone was found once. The rearrangement joins TRBV7-9 to TRBJ2-7, with TRBD2 identical over 9 bases. The CDR3 consists of 16 residues. The trim removed 4 bases at V and 0 bases at J, leaving 7 bases unmatched. Germline CDR1 is SEHNR and CDR2 is FQNEAQ (reference sequence). The CDR3 region is CASSSHLAGPSYEQYF. The DNA for the CDR3 is TGTGCCAGCAGCTCCCACCTAGCGGGACCCTCCTACGAGCAGTACTTC.

This chain links TRBV11-2 with TRBJ2-2, with 7 bases identical to TRBD1. The CDR3 has 16 residues. Trimming removed 7 bases from V and 1 base from J; junction bases left unmatched: 9. CDR1 and CDR2 (germline): SGHAT, FQNNGV. The chain's CDR3 is CASTGMTGRNTGELFF. CDR3 nucleotides: TGTGCCAGCACCGGGATGACAGGGAGGAACACCGGGGAGCTGTTTTTT. Variable domain in full (rest from reference TRBV11-2 and TRBJ2-2): EAGVAQSPRYKIIEKRQSVAFWCNPISGHATLYWYQQILGQGPKLLIQFQNNGVVDDSQLPKDRFSAERLKGVDSTLKIQPAKLEDSAVYLCASTGMTGRNTGELFFGEGSRLTVL.

The V call is TRBV10-3, the J call TRBJ1-2; D is undetermined. The germline gives CDR1 ENHRY, CDR2 SYGVKD. The CDR3 totals 14 residues. Trimming left V 7 bases short and J 0 bases short, with 12 bases between. The CDR3 coding sequence is TGTGCCATCACTAATCCCGTTACTAACTATGGCTACACCTTC. This sequence encodes CAITNPVTNYGYTF.

This clone was counted once. J is TRBJ2-7 and V is TRBV5-6; 8 bases match TRBD1. CDR3 length equals 14 residues. Germline V gene sequence: CDR1 SGHDT, CDR2 YYEEEE. Trimming cost V 0 bases and J 3 bases; bases outside gene matches: 2. DNA of the CDR3: TGTGCCAGCAGCTTGGCGGGACAGGTCTACGAGCAGTACTTC. Protein: CASSLAGQVYEQYF.

The genes are TRBV10-2 and TRBJ2-7, with a tentative D call TRBD1 (5 bases). V was trimmed by 7 bases and J by 6 bases, leaving 16 bases between them. The V gene's germline CDR1 is WSHSY and CDR2 SAAADI. This CDR3 spans 13 amino acids. The CDR3 loop reads CASKTRVGPEQYF. CDR3 bases: TGCGCCAGCAAAACCAGGGTGGGTCCCGAGCAGTACTTC.

The genes are TRBV4-2 and TRBJ1-1, with a tentative D call TRBD1 (5 bases). Trimming took 3 bases from V and 2 from J, leaving 19 bases between them. The length of the CDR3 is 17 residues. The V gene's germline CDR1 is LGHNA and CDR2 YNFKEQ. The DNA for the CDR3 is TGTGCCAGCAGCCATCCCGAGGGGACGGGGGGAAACACTGAAGCTTTCTTT. Translation gives CASSHPEGTGGNTEAFF.

The chain has TRBV18 and TRBJ1-1, with D possibly being TRBD1 (5 bases). Germline CDR1 KGHSH, CDR2 LQKENI. Trimming left V 1 base short and J 1 base short, with 10 bases between. CDR3 size: 15 residues. As DNA, the CDR3 is TGTGCCAGCTCACCACTGGGGCAGTCGAACACTGAAGCTTTCTTT. This translates into CASSPLGQSNTEAFF. Together with reference TRBV18 and TRBJ1-1, the CDR3 gives the full variable domain: NAGVMQNPRHLVRRRGQEARLRCSPMKGHSHVYWYRQLPEEGLKFMVYLQKENIIDESGMPKERFSAEFPKEGPSILRIQQVVRGDSAAYFCASSPLGQSNTEAFFGQGTRLTVV.

The V call is TRBV7-6, the J call TRBJ2-1; 10 bases line up with TRBD1. The germline V gene has CDR1 SGHVS and CDR2 FNYEAQ. J lost 8 bases, V lost 4 bases, and 5 bases had no gene match. The CDR3 runs 14 residues. CDR3 sequence reads: CASSWGQGRDEQFF. The CDR3 coding sequence is TGTGCCAGCAGCTGGGGACAGGGGAGGGATGAGCAGTTCTTC.

This clone was seen once. J is TRBJ2-7 and V is TRBV6-5; no clear D. The CDR3 covers 11 residues. In germline, CDR1 is MNHEY, CDR2 SVGAGI. V lost 8 bases, J lost 5 bases, and 10 bases lay in between. The CDR3 reads CASLWGNEQYF. CDR3 nucleotides: TGTGCCAGCCTCTGGGGTAACGAGCAGTACTTC.

The rearrangement joins TRBV18 to TRBJ2-1; TRBD2 is a possible D gene (5 bases). Germline values: CDR1 KGHSH, CDR2 LQKENI. V gave up 3 bases and J gave up 5 bases, with 8 bases separating them. The CDR3 sequence is 13 residues long. In nucleotides, the CDR3 is TGTGCCAGCTCACCCGAACTAGACAATGAGCAGTTCTTC. It encodes CASSPELDNEQFF. The full variable domain, in which reference TRBV18 and TRBJ2-1 provide the parts outside the CDR3, is NAGVMQNPRHLVRRRGQEARLRCSPMKGHSHVYWYRQLPEEGLKFMVYLQKENIIDESGMPKERFSAEFPKEGPSILRIQQVVRGDSAAYFCASSPELDNEQFFGPGTRLTVL.

This sequence joins TRBV10-1 and TRBJ1-5, with TRBD1 as a possible D gene (6 bases). Germline-derived CDR1 and CDR2 are WNHNN and SYGVQD (reference sequence). There are 13 residues in the CDR3. V dropped 6 bases and J dropped 9 bases, with 15 bases sitting between them. DNA for the CDR3: TGCGCCAGCAGCCCCGACAGGTATCTGCCCCAGCATTTT. This sequence encodes CASSPDRYLPQHF.

The chain is built from TRBV19 and TRBJ2-4, with D maybe TRBD1 (7 bases). The CDR3 runs to 17 residues. The germline V gene has CDR1 LNHDA and CDR2 SQIVND (reference sequence). V lost 4 bases to trimming and J lost 0 bases, with 16 bases between them. This chain's CDR3 is CASSRIGGGQAKNIQYF. The CDR3 bases are TGTGCCAGTAGTAGGATTGGAGGGGGCCAAGCCAAAAACATTCAGTACTTC.

This clone has just a few counts. The J gene is TRBJ2-2, the V gene TRBV5-1; D might be TRBD2 (5 bases). Trimming cost V 0 bases and J 5 bases, with 5 bases left between them. The germline gives CDR1 SGHRS, CDR2 YFSETQ. The CDR3 has 13 amino acids. CDR3 DNA sequence: TGCGCCAGCAGCTTGGAGCGGACCGGGGAGCTGTTTTTT. Translated, it gives CASSLERTGELFF. Full variable domain (rest looked up from reference TRBV5-1 and TRBJ2-2): KAGVTQTPRYLIKTRGQQVTLSCSPISGHRSVSWYQQTPGQGLQFLFEYFSETQRNKGNFPGRFSGRQFSNSRSEMNVSTLELGDSALYLCASSLERTGELFFGEGSRLTVL.

This clone was seen only once. The chain recombines TRBV2 with TRBJ2-7, with a possible D match to TRBD2 (6 bases). The ends were cut back, 7 bases at V and 0 bases at J, with 16 bases in the middle. CDR1 is SNHLY and CDR2 is FYNNEI in the germline V gene. The CDR3 is 15 residues long. CDR3 sequence reads: CASTGGERNSYEQYF. CDR3 nucleotide sequence: TGTGCCAGCACCGGAGGGGAGCGGAACTCCTACGAGCAGTACTTC.

The CDR3 bases are TGTGCCAGCCCAGACACACCGGGCACCGGGGAGCTGTTTTTT. Its translation: CASPDTPGTGELFF. The V call is TRBV6-5, the J call TRBJ2-2; D remains ambiguous. The germline gives CDR1 MNHEY, CDR2 SVGAGI. CDR3 size: 14 residues. Trimming shortened V by 8 bases and J by 4 bases, and 14 bases separated the two germline ends.

The table lists this clone with a count of one. The J gene is TRBJ2-1, the V gene TRBV3-1 (or the pseudogene TRBV3-2); 8 bases agree with TRBD2. Trimming removed 5 bases from V and 9 bases from J; junction bases left unmatched: 15. This CDR3 is built from 16 residues. Germline assignment: CDR1 LGHDT and CDR2 YNNKEL (reference sequence). The CDR3 sequence: CASSSDLPGLGVEQFF. CDR3 DNA: TGTGCCAGCAGCTCCGATTTACCGGGACTAGGGGTTGAGCAGTTCTTC.

The chain joins TRBV9 to TRBJ1-1; 8 bases line up with TRBD1. CDR1 and CDR2 from the germline V gene are SGDLS and YYNGEE. This CDR3 comprises 16 residues. Trimming removed 3 bases from V and 4 bases from J; junction bases left unmatched: 11. The CDR3 DNA reads TGTGCCAGCAGCGCGCCGACAGGGGCGAGCCCCACTGAAGCTTTCTTT. The encoded protein is CASSAPTGASPTEAFF.

The V and J genes are TRBV5-6 and TRBJ2-1, with 7 bases lining up with TRBD2. The junction had 5 bases not matched to a gene; V was cut back by 0 bases and J by 2 bases. Germline V gives CDR1 SGHDT, CDR2 YYEEEE. The CDR3 totals 16 residues. This CDR3 is CASSLDYGRTYNEQFF. CDR3 DNA sequence: TGTGCCAGCAGCTTGGACTACGGGAGGACCTACAATGAGCAGTTCTTC.

The J gene is TRBJ2-2, the V gene TRBV5-1, with TRBD1 identical over 10 bases. Unmatched junction bases numbered 3, after V lost 0 bases and J lost 1 base. The length of the CDR3 is 17 residues. Germline CDR1 SGHRS, CDR2 YFSETQ. The CDR3 bases are TGCGCCAGCAGCTTGGGGGGACAGGGGATGAACACCGGGGAGCTGTTTTTT. Translation: CASSLGGQGMNTGELFF. The whole variable domain, filled in from reference TRBV5-1 and TRBJ2-2, reads KAGVTQTPRYLIKTRGQQVTLSCSPISGHRSVSWYQQTPGQGLQFLFEYFSETQRNKGNFPGRFSGRQFSNSRSEMNVSTLELGDSALYLCASSLGGQGMNTGELFFGEGSRLTVL.

The chain carries TRBV5-1 and TRBJ2-1; D could derive from TRBD1 or TRBD2 (5 bases each). V lost 4 bases, J lost 7 bases, and 21 bases lay in between. The CDR3 length is 16 residues. Germline CDR1 SGHRS, CDR2 YFSETQ. DNA of the CDR3: TGCGCCAGCAGCCCCTCGGTTGTGGCAGGGAGAAATGAGCAGTTCTTC. Its translation: CASSPSVVAGRNEQFF.

The chain carries TRBV9 and TRBJ2-1; possibly TRBD2 for D (6 bases). V lost 0 bases, J lost 5 bases, and 12 bases lay in between. The germline CDR1 and CDR2 sequences are SGDLS and YYNGEE. This CDR3 is 15 amino acids long. CDR3: CASSVGASAHNEQFF. CDR3 bases: TGTGCCAGCAGCGTAGGGGCTAGCGCTCACAATGAGCAGTTCTTC.

The chain employs TRBV11-3 and TRBJ1-1; D gene uncertain. V was cut by 5 bases and J by 4 bases, with 11 bases left in between. Looked up from germline, CDR1 is SGHNT and CDR2 is YENEEA. The CDR3 sequence is 13 residues long. The chain's CDR3 is CASSRRAGTEAFF. CDR3 nucleotide sequence: TGTGCCAGCAGCCGGCGGGCGGGCACTGAAGCTTTCTTT.

The rearrangement uses TRBV5-4 and TRBJ1-6; possible D gene TRBD1, 6 bases. The V gene lost 0 bases and the J gene lost 10 bases, with 11 bases spanning the gap. The CDR3 runs to 14 residues. The germline CDR1 and CDR2 sequences are SGHNT and YYREEE (reference sequence). The CDR3 spells CASSLAGGHSPLHF. CDR3 coding DNA: TGTGCCAGCAGCTTGGCTGGGGGGCACTCACCCCTCCACTTT.

The CDR3 loop reads CARGLAGTGELFF. The DNA for the CDR3 is TGTGCCAGGGGACTAGCGGGAACCGGGGAGCTGTTTTTT. The rearrangement joins TRBV2 to TRBJ2-2; TRBD2 matches 13 bases. The CDR3 runs 13 residues. The germline gives CDR1 SNHLY, CDR2 FYNNEI. V was pared by 9 bases and J by 5 bases, with 0 bases of the junction left unmatched.